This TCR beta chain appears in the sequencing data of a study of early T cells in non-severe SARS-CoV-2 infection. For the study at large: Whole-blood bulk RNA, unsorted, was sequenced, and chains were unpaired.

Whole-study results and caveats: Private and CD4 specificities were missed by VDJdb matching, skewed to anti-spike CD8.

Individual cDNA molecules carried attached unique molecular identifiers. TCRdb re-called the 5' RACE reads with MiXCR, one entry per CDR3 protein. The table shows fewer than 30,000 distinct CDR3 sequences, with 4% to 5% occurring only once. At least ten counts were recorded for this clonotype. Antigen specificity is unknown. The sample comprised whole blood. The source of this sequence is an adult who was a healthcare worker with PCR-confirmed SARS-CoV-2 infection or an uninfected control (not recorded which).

The CDR3 DNA reads TGTGCCAGCTTGGCGGGCTATGAATATGAGCAGTTCTTC. Translation: CASLAGYEYEQFF. The chain is built from TRBV6-1 and TRBJ2-1; maybe TRBD2 (5 bases). The CDR3 has 13 amino acids. From germline, CDR1 is MNHNS and CDR2 SASEGT. V was pared by 8 bases and J by 8 bases, with 16 bases between.